The 9 T cell receptor beta chains below were found in one sample sequenced in a study of blood T cell repertoires in COVID-19. Sequencing used immunoSEQ multiplex PCR; TCRdb keeps in-frame clones, though not all of them. The sample has under 250,000 clones; roughly 80% are singletons. What was sequenced was peripheral blood. Source of these receptors: a woman aged 55-75 years with active or convalescent COVID-19.

V gene TRBV6-4 combines with J gene TRBJ2-7; D is unclear. From germline, CDR1 is MRHNA and CDR2 SNTAGT. This CDR3 contains 14 residues. V dropped 8 bases and J dropped 3 bases, with 17 bases sitting between them. The CDR3 here is CASRRGSLDYEQYF. For the CDR3, the DNA is TGTGCCAGCCGGCGCGGTTCCCTTGACTACGAGCAGTACTTC.

Only a few counts were recorded for this clone. The V and J genes are TRBV10-3 and TRBJ1-1; possible D gene TRBD1, 5 bases. CDR1 and CDR2 (germline): ENHRY, SYGVKD. Between the trimmed V and J ends, which lost 3 bases and 1 base, there was a span of 9 bases. CDR3 size: 14 residues. The CDR3 here is CAISEPGRNTEAFF. The CDR3 nucleotides are TGTGCCATCAGTGAACCAGGGCGGAACACTGAAGCTTTCTTT.

The chain links TRBV28 to TRBJ1-6; tentative D call: TRBD1 (5 bases). Looked up from germline, CDR1 is MDHEN and CDR2 is SYDVKM. The V end was cut by 8 bases, the J end by 2 bases, with 19 bases between. The CDR3 sequence is 17 residues long. CDR3 residues: CASFSVGRGTYNSPLHF. The CDR3 DNA follows: TGTGCCAGCTTTTCGGTGGGTAGGGGTACCTATAATTCACCCCTCCACTTT.

The V gene is TRBV10-1, the J gene TRBJ2-2; TRBD1 matches at 7 bases. The J segment lost 1 base and the V segment lost 6 bases, leaving 2 bases of the junction unmatched. Germline V gene sequence: CDR1 WNHNN, CDR2 SYGVQD (reference sequence). There are 14 residues in the CDR3. The CDR3 DNA reads TGCGCCAGCAGAGGGGACAGGAACACCGGGGAGCTGTTTTTT. Amino acid sequence: CASRGDRNTGELFF.

This chain joins TRBV10-2 and TRBJ1-2; D is perhaps TRBD1 (5 bases). This CDR3 region has 13 residues. The V end was cut by 6 bases, the J end by 8 bases, with 16 bases between. Germline assignment: CDR1 WSHSY and CDR2 SAAADI. DNA for the CDR3: TGCGCCAGCAGGGAAAAAAGGGGTGACGGCTACACCTTC. It specifies CASREKRGDGYTF.

The CDR3: CASKRDRGRETQYF. The CDR3 DNA reads TGTGCCAGTAAAAGGGACAGGGGGCGAGAGACCCAGTACTTC. The chain is built from TRBV19 and TRBJ2-5; TRBD1 aligns across 12 bases. V lost 7 bases to trimming and J lost 4 bases; unmatched junction nucleotides: 4. This CDR3 spans 14 amino acids. In germline, CDR1 is LNHDA, CDR2 SQIVND (reference sequence).

This clone was observed a handful of times. The CDR3 DNA reads TGCGCCAGCAGCCAAGATGAGGGCTACTATGGCTACACCTTC. It codes for CASSQDEGYYGYTF. This sequence joins TRBV4-1 and TRBJ1-2; D remains unclear. The germline CDR1 and CDR2 sequences are MGHRA and YSYEKL. Trimming took 0 bases from V and 3 from J, leaving 8 bases between them. The CDR3 runs to 14 residues.

The chain links TRBV6-1 to TRBJ2-1, with D maybe TRBD2 (5 bases). Trimming left V 2 bases short and J 0 bases short, with 14 bases between. Germline-derived CDR1 and CDR2 are MNHNS and SASEGT. This CDR3 comprises 17 residues. The CDR3 spells CASSERGPSSSYNEQFF. For the CDR3, the DNA is TGTGCCAGCAGTGAACGAGGGCCGTCGAGCTCCTACAATGAGCAGTTCTTC.

This chain links TRBV6-6 with TRBJ2-2, with D possibly being TRBD1 (6 bases). This CDR3 comprises 14 residues. Germline values: CDR1 MNHNY, CDR2 SVGAGI (reference sequence). V lost 0 bases and J 8 bases, leaving 10 bases between the germline ends. The CDR3 DNA sequence: TGTGCCAGCAGTTACTCTGGGGGCCAGGGGGAGCTGTTTTTT. This translates into CASSYSGGQGELFF.